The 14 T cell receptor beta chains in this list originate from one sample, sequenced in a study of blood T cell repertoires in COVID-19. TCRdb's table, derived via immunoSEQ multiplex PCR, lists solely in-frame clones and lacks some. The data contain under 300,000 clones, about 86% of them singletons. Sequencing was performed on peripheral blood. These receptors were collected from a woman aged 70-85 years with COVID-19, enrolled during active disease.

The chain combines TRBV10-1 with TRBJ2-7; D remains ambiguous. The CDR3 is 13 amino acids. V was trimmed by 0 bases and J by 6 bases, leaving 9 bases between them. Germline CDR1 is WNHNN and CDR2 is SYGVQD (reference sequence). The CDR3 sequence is CASSESPTTEQYF. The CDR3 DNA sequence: TGCGCCAGCAGTGAGTCTCCGACAACCGAGCAGTACTTC.

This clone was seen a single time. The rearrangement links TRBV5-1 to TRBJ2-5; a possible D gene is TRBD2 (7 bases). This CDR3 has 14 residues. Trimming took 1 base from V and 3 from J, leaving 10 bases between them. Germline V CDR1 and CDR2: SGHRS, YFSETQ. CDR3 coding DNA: TGCGCCAGCAGCTTGAGGGGGGGCGAAGAGACCCAGTACTTC. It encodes CASSLRGGEETQYF.

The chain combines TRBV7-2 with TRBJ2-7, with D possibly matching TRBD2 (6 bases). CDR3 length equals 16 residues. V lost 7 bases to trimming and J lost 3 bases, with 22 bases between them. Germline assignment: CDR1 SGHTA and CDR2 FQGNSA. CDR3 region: CASTTVGGSGLYEQYF. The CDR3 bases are TGTGCCAGCACCACAGTGGGAGGTTCCGGTCTCTACGAGCAGTACTTC.

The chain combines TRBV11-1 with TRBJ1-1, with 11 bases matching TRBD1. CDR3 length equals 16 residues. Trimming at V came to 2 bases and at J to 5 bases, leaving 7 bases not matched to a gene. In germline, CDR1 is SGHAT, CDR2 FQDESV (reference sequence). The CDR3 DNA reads TGTGCCAGCAGCTTATCCGGACAGGGGGCGTGGACTGAAGCTTTCTTT. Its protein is CASSLSGQGAWTEAFF.

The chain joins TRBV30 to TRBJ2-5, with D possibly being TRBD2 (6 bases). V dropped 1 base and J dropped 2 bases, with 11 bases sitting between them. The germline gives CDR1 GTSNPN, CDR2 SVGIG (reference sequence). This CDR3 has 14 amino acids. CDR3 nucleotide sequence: TGTGCCTGGAGTGGGGCTAGCGCTCAAGAGACCCAGTACTTC. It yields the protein CAWSGASAQETQYF.

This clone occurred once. CDR3 amino acids: CASTKNGRRAFF. The DNA for the CDR3 is TGTGCCAGCACGAAAAACGGGAGGAGAGCTTTCTTT. The chain carries TRBV28 and TRBJ1-1, with unresolved D. The CDR3 extends over 12 amino acids. V was shortened by 7 bases and J by 10 bases, with 16 bases between the two germline ends. Germline CDR1 and CDR2: MDHEN and SYDVKM.

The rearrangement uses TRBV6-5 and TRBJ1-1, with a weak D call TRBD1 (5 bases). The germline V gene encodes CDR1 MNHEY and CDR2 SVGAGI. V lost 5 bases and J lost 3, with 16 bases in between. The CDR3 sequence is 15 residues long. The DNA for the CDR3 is TGTGCCAGCAGTATGCTCGGGACTTTCGACACTGAAGCTTTCTTT. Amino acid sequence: CASSMLGTFDTEAFF.

CDR3 sequence (DNA): TGCGCCAGCAGTGATGGAGGGGGCCCATTAAACACCGGGGAGCTGTTTTTT. It specifies CASSDGGGPLNTGELFF. The V call is TRBV10-1, the J call TRBJ2-2; the D gene is possibly TRBD1 (7 bases). The CDR3 has 17 amino acids. V lost 3 bases, J lost 2 bases, and 16 bases lay in between. Germline V lookup: CDR1 WNHNN, CDR2 SYGVQD (reference sequence).

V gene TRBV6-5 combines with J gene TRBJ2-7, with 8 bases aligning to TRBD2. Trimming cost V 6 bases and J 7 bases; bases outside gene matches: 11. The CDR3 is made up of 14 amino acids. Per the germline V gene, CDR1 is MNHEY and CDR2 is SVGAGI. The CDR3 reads CASSSLAVLWEQYF. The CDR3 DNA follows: TGTGCCAGCAGCTCACTAGCGGTGCTTTGGGAGCAGTACTTC.

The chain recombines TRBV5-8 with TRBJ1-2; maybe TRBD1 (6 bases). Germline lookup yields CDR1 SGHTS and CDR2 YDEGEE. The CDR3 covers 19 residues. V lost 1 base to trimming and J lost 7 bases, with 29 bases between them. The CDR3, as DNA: TGTGCCAGCAGCTTGTTCGCGGGGGAGACCGGGACCAAACAGGGTGGCTACACCTTC. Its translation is CASSLFAGETGTKQGGYTF.

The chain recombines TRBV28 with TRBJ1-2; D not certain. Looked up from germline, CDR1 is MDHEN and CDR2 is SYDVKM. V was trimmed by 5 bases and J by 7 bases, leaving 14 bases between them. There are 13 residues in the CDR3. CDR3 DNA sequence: TGTGCCAGCAGTCGCGGGGAGTTCGTTGGCTACACCTTC. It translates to CASSRGEFVGYTF.

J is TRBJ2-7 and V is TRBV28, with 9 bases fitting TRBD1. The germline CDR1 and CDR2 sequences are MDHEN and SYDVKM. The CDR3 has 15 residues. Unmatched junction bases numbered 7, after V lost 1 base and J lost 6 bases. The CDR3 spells CASSLSGTGKGEQYF. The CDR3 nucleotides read TGTGCCAGCAGTTTATCTGGGACAGGGAAAGGCGAGCAGTACTTC.

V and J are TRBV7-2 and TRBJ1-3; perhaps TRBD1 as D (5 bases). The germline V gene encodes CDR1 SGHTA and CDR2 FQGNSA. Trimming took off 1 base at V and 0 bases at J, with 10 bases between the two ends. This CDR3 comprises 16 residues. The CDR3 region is CASSLVKGNSGNTIYF. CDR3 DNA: TGTGCCAGCAGCTTAGTCAAGGGGAACTCTGGAAACACCATATATTTT.

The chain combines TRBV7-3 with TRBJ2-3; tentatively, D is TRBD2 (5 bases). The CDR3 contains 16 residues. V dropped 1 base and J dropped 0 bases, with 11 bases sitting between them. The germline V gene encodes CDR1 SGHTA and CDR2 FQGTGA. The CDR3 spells CASSLNPGTSTDTQYF. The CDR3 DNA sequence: TGTGCCAGCAGCTTAAACCCGGGAACTAGCACAGATACGCAGTATTTT.